Below are 14 T cell receptor beta chains sequenced from a single sample in a study of shared clonotypes between healthy human individuals. CD8 cells regarded as naive lacked CD45RO, were positively chosen for CCR7, and omitted terminally differentiated effector memory CD45RA+ cells. TCRdb's table, derived via immunoSEQ multiplex PCR, lists solely in-frame clones and lacks some. The data hold roughly 2.1 million clones, with approximately 94% observed a single time. Material for sequencing was naive CD8+ T cells from PBMCs. These receptors all come from a man aged 18 to 29 in good health. Some clones in this sample may be carry-over from other donors' samples.

The gene calls are TRBV28 and TRBJ2-5; possible D gene TRBD2, 6 bases. The CDR3 extends over 14 amino acids. The V gene lost 4 bases and the J gene lost 5 bases, with 14 bases spanning the gap. Germline-derived CDR1 and CDR2 are MDHEN and SYDVKM. In DNA form, the CDR3 reads TGTGCCAGCAGTTGGGCCGGGACTGACGAGACCCAGTACTTC. It specifies CASSWAGTDETQYF.

The chain uses TRBV6-5 and TRBJ1-1, with 10 bases identical to TRBD1. The CDR3 is 15 amino acids. Germline V gives CDR1 MNHEY, CDR2 SVGAGI. The J segment lost 4 bases and the V segment lost 7 bases, leaving 9 bases of the junction unmatched. CDR3 protein: CASTATRTGGTEAFF. Here the CDR3 DNA reads TGTGCCAGCACCGCTACCCGGACAGGGGGCACTGAAGCTTTCTTT.

The chain joins TRBV7-6 to TRBJ2-7; 14 nucleotides agree with TRBD2. CDR1 is SGHVS, CDR2 FNYEAQ, per germline. The CDR3 totals 15 residues. V was clipped by 5 bases and J by 5 bases; unmatched bases: 5. The CDR3 DNA reads as TGTGCCAGCAGCCCGGGGACTAGCGGGAGTCACGAGCAGTACTTC. It yields the protein CASSPGTSGSHEQYF.

This clone was recorded once. J is TRBJ2-5 and V is TRBV9, with TRBD2 matching over 7 bases. The CDR3 totals 17 residues. Losses at the gene ends were 0 bases for V and 2 bases for J; bases not matched to a gene: 10. Germline lookup yields CDR1 SGDLS and CDR2 YYNGEE. Written as DNA, the CDR3 is TGTGCCAGCAGCGTAGGGGACTATATCGGCCAGCAAGAGACCCAGTACTTC. It encodes CASSVGDYIGQQETQYF.

The gene calls are TRBV5-4 and TRBJ2-1; the D call may be TRBD1 or TRBD2 (6 bases each). The germline gives CDR1 SGHNT, CDR2 YYREEE (reference sequence). V was cut by 2 bases and J by 3 bases, with 12 bases left in between. This CDR3 is built from 15 residues. The CDR3 nucleotides are TGTGCCAGCAGCTTTTGGGGGGCGATCTACAATGAGCAGTTCTTC. This encodes CASSFWGAIYNEQFF.

This chain joins TRBV7-9 and TRBJ1-2, with 8 bases aligning to TRBD1. There are 14 residues in the CDR3. The V segment lost 5 bases and the J segment 3 bases; nucleotides outside the gene matches: 5. CDR1 is SEHNR, CDR2 FQNEAQ, per germline (reference sequence). CDR3 amino acids: CASSTQTGDYGYTF. The CDR3 DNA reads as TGTGCCAGCAGCACCCAGACAGGGGACTATGGCTACACCTTC.

The chain is built from TRBV4-1 and TRBJ2-1; 7 positions agree with TRBD1. There are 16 residues in the CDR3. Trimming at V came to 2 bases and at J to 7 bases, leaving 11 bases not matched to a gene. The germline CDR1 and CDR2 sequences are MGHRA and YSYEKL. In DNA form, the CDR3 reads TGCGCCAGCAGCCAACGACCCGACAGGGTATGGAATGAGCAGTTCTTC. It translates to CASSQRPDRVWNEQFF.

CDR3 in amino acids: CAWSFRGSYEQYF. The CDR3 region has the DNA TGTGCCTGGAGTTTCCGGGGCTCCTACGAGCAGTACTTC. The chain joins TRBV30 to TRBJ2-7, with a tentative D call TRBD2 (5 bases). Germline loops: CDR1 GTSNPN, CDR2 SVGIG (reference sequence). Trimming cost V 2 bases and J 0 bases, with 8 bases left between them. The CDR3 extends over 13 amino acids.

The V call is TRBV11-2, the J call TRBJ2-5; TRBD2 matches 13 bases. Germline-derived CDR1 and CDR2 are SGHAT and FQNNGV. Trimming took 1 base from V and 4 from J; bases not matched to a gene: 3. The CDR3 contains 16 residues. This chain's CDR3 is CASSLARTSGRETQYF. CDR3 coding DNA: TGTGCCAGCAGCTTAGCCCGGACTAGCGGGAGAGAGACCCAGTACTTC.

The V gene is TRBV11-2, the J gene TRBJ2-1; perhaps TRBD1 as D (7 bases). This CDR3 is 17 amino acids long. Germline CDR1 and CDR2: SGHAT and FQNNGV. V dropped 7 bases and J dropped 5 bases, with 24 bases sitting between them. CDR3 region: CASTQGVSGPIHNEQFF. The DNA for the CDR3 is TGTGCCAGCACCCAGGGGGTTAGCGGACCCATACACAATGAGCAGTTCTTC.

The chain is built from TRBV9 and TRBJ2-3; D gene unclear. V was pared by 4 bases and J by 2 bases, with 17 bases between. This CDR3 has 16 residues. Germline CDR1 SGDLS, CDR2 YYNGEE. This CDR3 is CASSPFSIQDTDTQYF. DNA for the CDR3: TGTGCCAGCAGCCCTTTTAGTATTCAGGACACAGATACGCAGTATTTT.

V is TRBV4-2 and J is TRBJ2-2, with TRBD1 matching over 12 bases. CDR3 length: 16 amino acids. The V gene end was trimmed by 2 bases and the J gene end by 5 bases; junction bases not matched to a gene: 3. Germline loops: CDR1 LGHNA, CDR2 YNFKEQ. The CDR3 spells CASSQRDRGRTGELFF. The CDR3 bases are TGTGCCAGCAGCCAACGGGACAGGGGGCGAACCGGGGAGCTGTTTTTT.

The sample holds one count of this clone. The junction does not match germline at one end; this may be a read error. The gene calls are TRBV29-1 and TRBJ2-2, with TRBD2 matching over 11 bases. CDR3 length: 15 amino acids. Germline V lookup: CDR1 SQVTM, CDR2 ANQGSEA. Here the CDR3 reads CSVVASGRNAGELFF. CDR3 bases: TGCAGCGTAGTCGCTAGCGGGAGGAACGCCGGGGAGCTGTTTTTT.

This chain joins TRBV2 and TRBJ2-7; 11 bases align to TRBD2. Losses at the gene ends were 9 bases for V and 6 bases for J; bases not matched to a gene: 1. The V gene's germline CDR1 is SNHLY and CDR2 FYNNEI. The CDR3 covers 11 residues. The CDR3 DNA sequence: TGTGCCAGTAGCGGGAGGGGCGAGCAGTACTTC. Encoded protein: CASSGRGEQYF.